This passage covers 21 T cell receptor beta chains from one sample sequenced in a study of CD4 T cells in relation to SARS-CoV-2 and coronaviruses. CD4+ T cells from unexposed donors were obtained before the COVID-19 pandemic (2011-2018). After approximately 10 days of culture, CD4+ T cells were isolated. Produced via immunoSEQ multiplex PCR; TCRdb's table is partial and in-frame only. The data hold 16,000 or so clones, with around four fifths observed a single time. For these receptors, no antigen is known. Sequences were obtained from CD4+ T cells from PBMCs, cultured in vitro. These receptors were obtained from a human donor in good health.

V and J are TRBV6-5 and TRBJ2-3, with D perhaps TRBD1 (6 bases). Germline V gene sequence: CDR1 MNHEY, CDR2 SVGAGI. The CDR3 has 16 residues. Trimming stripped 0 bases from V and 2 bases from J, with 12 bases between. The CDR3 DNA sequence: TGTGCCAGCAGTTACTCGGGCAGGGGAGCCACAGATACGCAGTATTTT. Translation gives CASSYSGRGATDTQYF.

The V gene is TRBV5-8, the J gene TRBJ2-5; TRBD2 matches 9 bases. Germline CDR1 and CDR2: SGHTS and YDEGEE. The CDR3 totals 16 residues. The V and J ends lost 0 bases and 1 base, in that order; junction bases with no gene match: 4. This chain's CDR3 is CASSLGASGAQETQYF. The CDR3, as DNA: TGTGCCAGCAGCTTGGGGGCTAGCGGGGCCCAAGAGACCCAGTACTTC.

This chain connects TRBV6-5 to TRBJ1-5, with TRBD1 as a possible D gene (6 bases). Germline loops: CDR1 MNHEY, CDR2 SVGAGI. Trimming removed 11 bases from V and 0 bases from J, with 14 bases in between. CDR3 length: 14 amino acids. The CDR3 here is CASRGGGSNQPQHF. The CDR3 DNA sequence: TGTGCCTCCAGGGGTGGGGGTAGCAATCAGCCCCAGCATTTT.

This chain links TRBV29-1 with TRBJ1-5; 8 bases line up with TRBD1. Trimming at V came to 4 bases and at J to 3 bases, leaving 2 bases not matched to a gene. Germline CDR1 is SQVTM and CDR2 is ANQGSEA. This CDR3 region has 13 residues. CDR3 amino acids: CSVVDRANQPQHF. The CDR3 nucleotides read TGCAGCGTTGTGGACAGGGCCAATCAGCCCCAGCATTTT.

CDR3 bases: TGTGCCAGCAGCCCCCAATCGAATTTAAAGACCCAGTACTTC. It translates to CASSPQSNLKTQYF. The rearrangement links TRBV7-2 to TRBJ2-5; D remains ambiguous. In germline, CDR1 is SGHTA, CDR2 FQGNSA. This CDR3 is 14 amino acids long. V was trimmed by 5 bases and J by 6 bases, leaving 16 bases between them.

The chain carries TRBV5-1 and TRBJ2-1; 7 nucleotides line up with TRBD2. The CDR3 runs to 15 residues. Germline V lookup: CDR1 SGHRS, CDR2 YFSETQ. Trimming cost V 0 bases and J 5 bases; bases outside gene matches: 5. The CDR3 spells CASSLDLAANNEQFF. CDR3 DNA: TGCGCCAGCAGCTTGGATCTAGCGGCAAACAATGAGCAGTTCTTC.

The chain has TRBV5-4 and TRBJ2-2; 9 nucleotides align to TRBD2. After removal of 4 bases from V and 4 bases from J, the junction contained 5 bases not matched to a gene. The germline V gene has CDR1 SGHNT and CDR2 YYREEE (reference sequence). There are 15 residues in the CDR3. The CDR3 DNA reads TGTGCCAGCAGCCCTAGCGGGACGATCACCGGGGAGCTGTTTTTT. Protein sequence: CASSPSGTITGELFF.

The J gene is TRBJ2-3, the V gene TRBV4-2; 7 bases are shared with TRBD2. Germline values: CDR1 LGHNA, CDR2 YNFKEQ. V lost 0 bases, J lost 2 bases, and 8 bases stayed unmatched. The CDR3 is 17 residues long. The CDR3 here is CASSQERLAGFTDTQYF. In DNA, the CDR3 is TGTGCCAGCAGCCAAGAGAGACTAGCCGGATTCACAGATACGCAGTATTTT.

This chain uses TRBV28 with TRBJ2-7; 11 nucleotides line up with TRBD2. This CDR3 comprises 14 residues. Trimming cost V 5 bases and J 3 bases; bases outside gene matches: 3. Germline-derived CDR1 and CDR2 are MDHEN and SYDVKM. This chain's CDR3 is CASSAGTSGYEQYF. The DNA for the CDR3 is TGTGCCAGCAGTGCCGGGACTAGCGGCTACGAGCAGTACTTC.

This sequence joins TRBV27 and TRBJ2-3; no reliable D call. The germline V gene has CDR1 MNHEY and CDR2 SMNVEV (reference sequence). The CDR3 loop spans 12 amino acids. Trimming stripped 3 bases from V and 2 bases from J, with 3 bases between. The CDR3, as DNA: TGTGCCAGCAGTTTCTCCACAGATACGCAGTATTTT. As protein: CASSFSTDTQYF.

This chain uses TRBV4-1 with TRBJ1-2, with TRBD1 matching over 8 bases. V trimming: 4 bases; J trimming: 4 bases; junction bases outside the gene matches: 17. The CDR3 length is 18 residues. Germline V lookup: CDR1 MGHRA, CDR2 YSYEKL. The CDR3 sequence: CASSRLSIQGVLSYGYTF. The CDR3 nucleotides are TGCGCCAGCAGCCGCCTCTCAATACAGGGGGTCCTTTCCTATGGCTACACCTTC.

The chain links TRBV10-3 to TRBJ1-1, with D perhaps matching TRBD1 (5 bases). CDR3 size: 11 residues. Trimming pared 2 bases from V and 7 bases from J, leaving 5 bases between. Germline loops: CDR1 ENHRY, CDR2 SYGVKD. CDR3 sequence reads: CAISETGEAFF. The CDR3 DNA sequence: TGTGCCATCAGTGAGACAGGTGAAGCTTTCTTT.

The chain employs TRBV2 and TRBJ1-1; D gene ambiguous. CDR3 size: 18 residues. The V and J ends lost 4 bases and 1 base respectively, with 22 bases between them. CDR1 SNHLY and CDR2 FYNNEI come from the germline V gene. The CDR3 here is CASSVGITEWSGNTEAFF. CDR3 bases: TGTGCCAGCAGTGTGGGGATCACGGAATGGTCGGGGAACACTGAAGCTTTCTTT.

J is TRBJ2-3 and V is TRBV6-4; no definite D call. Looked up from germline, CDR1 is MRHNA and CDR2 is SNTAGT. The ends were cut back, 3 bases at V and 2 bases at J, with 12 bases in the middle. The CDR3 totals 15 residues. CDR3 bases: TGTGCCAGCAGTGATGGCACACACTCCACAGATACGCAGTATTTT. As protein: CASSDGTHSTDTQYF.

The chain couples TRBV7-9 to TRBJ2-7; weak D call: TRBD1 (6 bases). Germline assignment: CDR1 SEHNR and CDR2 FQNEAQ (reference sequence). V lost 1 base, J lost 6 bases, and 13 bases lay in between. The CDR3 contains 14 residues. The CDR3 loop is CASSLGPQGSEQYF. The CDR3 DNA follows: TGTGCCAGCAGCTTAGGCCCCCAGGGGAGCGAGCAGTACTTC.

The CDR3 reads CASSLDSVTDTQYF. The CDR3 nucleotides read TGCGCCAGCAGCTTGGACTCGGTCACAGATACGCAGTATTTT. The chain combines TRBV5-1 with TRBJ2-3; D uncertain. Trimming took off 0 bases at V and 2 bases at J, with 7 bases between the two ends. The CDR3 contains 14 residues. Germline-derived CDR1 and CDR2 are SGHRS and YFSETQ.

CDR3 residues: CASSPSSGTSGKNEQFF. CDR3 nucleotides: TGTGCCAGTAGTCCTTCCTCCGGGACTAGCGGGAAAAATGAGCAGTTCTTC. The V gene is TRBV19, the J gene TRBJ2-1; 13 nucleotides match TRBD2. The germline gives CDR1 LNHDA, CDR2 SQIVND (reference sequence). The V gene end was trimmed by 5 bases and the J gene end by 7 bases; junction bases not matched to a gene: 11. This CDR3 has 17 amino acids.

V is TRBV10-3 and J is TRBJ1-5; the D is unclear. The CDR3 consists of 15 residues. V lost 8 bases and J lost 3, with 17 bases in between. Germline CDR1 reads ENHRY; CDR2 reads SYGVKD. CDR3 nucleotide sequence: TGTGCCATCGGGGAGGGTCCATTAGTCAATCAGCCCCAGCATTTT. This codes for CAIGEGPLVNQPQHF.

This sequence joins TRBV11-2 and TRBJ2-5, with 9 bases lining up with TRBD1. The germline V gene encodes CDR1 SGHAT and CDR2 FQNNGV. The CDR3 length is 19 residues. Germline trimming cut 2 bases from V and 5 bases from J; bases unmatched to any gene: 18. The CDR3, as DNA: TGTGCCAGCAGCTTAACCCCGCGGTACGGGACAGGGCGTCCCGAGACCCAGTACTTC. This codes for CASSLTPRYGTGRPETQYF. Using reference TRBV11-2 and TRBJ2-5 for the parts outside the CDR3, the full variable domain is EAGVAQSPRYKIIEKRQSVAFWCNPISGHATLYWYQQILGQGPKLLIQFQNNGVVDDSQLPKDRFSAERLKGVDSTLKIQPAKLEDSAVYLCASSLTPRYGTGRPETQYFGPGTRLLVL.

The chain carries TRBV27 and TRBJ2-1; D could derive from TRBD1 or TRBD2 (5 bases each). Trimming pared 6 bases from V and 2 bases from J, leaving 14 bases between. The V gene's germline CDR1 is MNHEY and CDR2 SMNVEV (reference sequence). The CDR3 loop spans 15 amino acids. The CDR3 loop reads CASSPIRDPYNEQFF. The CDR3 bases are TGTGCCAGCAGCCCCATTCGGGACCCCTACAATGAGCAGTTCTTC.

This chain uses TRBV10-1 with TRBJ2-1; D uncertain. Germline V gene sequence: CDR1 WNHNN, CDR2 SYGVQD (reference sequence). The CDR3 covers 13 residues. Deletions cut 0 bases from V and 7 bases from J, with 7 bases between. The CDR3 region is CASSESSRNEQFF. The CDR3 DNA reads TGCGCCAGCAGTGAGTCCTCCAGGAATGAGCAGTTCTTC.